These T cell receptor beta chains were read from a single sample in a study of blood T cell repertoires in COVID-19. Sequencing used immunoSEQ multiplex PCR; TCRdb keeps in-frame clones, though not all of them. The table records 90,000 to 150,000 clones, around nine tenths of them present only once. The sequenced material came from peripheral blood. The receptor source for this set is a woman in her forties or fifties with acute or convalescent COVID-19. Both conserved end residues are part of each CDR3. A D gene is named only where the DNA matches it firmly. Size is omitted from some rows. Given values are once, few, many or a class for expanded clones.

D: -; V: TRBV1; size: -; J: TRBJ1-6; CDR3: CTSVKPQGYNSPLHF; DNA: TGCACCAGCGTTAAGCCACAGGGGTATAATTCACCCCTCCACTTT
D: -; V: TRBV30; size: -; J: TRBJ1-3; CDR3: CAWDSKGNTIYF; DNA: TGTGCCTGGGACAGCAAGGGAAACACCATATATTTT
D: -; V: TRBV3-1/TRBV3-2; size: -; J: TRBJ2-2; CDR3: CASSQDAGLTNTGELFF; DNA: TGTGCCAGCAGCCAAGATGCCGGACTAACGAACACCGGGGAGCTGTTTTTT
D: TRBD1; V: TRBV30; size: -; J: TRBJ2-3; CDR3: CAWGQGVDTQYF; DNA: TGTGCCTGGGGGCAGGGGGTGGATACGCAGTATTTT
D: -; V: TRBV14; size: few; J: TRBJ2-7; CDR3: CASSPLLASYEQYF; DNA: TGTGCCAGCAGCCCTCTCCTGGCCTCCTACGAGCAGTACTTC
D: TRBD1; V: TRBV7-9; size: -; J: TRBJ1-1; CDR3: CASSTQDRGEAFF; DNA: TGTGCCAGCAGTACACAGGACAGGGGTGAAGCTTTCTTT
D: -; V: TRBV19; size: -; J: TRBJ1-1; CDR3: CASNKGAVSTEAFF; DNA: TGTGCCAGTAACAAAGGGGCGGTGAGCACTGAAGCTTTCTTT
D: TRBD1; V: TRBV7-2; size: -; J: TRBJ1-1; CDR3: CASSLLGQANTEAFF; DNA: TGTGCCAGCAGCTTACTGGGACAGGCGAACACTGAAGCTTTCTTT
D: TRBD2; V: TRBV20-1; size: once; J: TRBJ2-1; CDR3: CSAGGDEQFF; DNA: TGCAGTGCGGGGGGGGATGAGCAGTTCTTC
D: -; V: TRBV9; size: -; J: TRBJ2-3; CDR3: CASSPQASERSSAQYF; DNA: TGTGCCAGCAGCCCACAGGCTAGCGAAAGAAGTAGTGCGCAGTATTTT
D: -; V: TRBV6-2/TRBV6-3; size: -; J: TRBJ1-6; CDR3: CASSYLRGANSPLHF; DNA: TGTGCCAGCAGTTACCTCCGGGGGGCTAATTCACCCCTCCACTTT
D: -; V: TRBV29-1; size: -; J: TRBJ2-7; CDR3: CSVEDIGGYEQYF; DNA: TGCAGCGTTGAAGATATCGGCGGCTACGAGCAGTACTTC
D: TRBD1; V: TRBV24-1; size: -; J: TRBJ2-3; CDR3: CATSDLPGQGIDTQYF; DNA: TGTGCCACCAGTGACTTACCGGGACAGGGGATAGATACGCAGTATTTT
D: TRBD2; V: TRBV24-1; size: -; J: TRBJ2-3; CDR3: CATSPPSGRASTDTQYF; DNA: TGTGCCACCAGCCCTCCGAGCGGGAGGGCCAGCACAGATACGCAGTATTTT
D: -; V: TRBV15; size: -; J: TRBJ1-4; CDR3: CATSRDLINEKLFF; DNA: TGTGCCACCAGCAGAGATCTTATTAATGAAAAACTGTTTTTT
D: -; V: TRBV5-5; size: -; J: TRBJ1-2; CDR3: CASSLFQGSNYGYTF; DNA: TGTGCCAGCAGCTTGTTCCAGGGCAGTAACTATGGCTACACCTTC
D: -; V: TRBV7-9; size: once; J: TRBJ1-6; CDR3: CASSSPREPNSPLHF; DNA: TGTGCCAGCAGCTCGCCTCGGGAGCCTAATTCACCCCTCCACTTT
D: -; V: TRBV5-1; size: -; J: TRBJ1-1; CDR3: CASSLVSPGIEAFF; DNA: TGCGCCAGCAGCTTGGTAAGCCCGGGTATTGAAGCTTTCTTT
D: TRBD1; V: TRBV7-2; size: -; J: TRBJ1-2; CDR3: CASSSQGQGTRYGYTF; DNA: TGTGCCAGCAGCTCACAGGGACAGGGGACTCGCTATGGCTACACCTTC
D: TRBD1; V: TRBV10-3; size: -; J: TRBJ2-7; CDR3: CAINPGTGVGGFEQYF; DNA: TGTGCCATCAATCCCGGAACAGGGGTAGGGGGCTTCGAGCAGTACTTC
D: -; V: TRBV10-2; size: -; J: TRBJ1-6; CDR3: CASSEGNNSPLHF; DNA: TGCGCCAGCAGTGAGGGCAATAATTCACCCCTCCACTTT
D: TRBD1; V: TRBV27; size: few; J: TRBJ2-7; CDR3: CASSGQGASYEQYF; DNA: TGTGCCAGCAGTGGACAGGGGGCTTCCTACGAGCAGTACTTC
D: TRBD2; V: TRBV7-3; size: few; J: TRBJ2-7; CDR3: CASSLGSTSGNYEQYF; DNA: TGTGCCAGCAGCCTCGGAAGTACTAGCGGGAACTACGAGCAGTACTTC
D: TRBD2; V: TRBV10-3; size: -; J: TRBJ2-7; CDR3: CAISGGAGVAEQYF; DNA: TGTGCCATCAGTGGCGGAGCGGGGGTCGCCGAGCAGTACTTC
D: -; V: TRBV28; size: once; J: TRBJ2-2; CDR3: CASKRSGAVGGGELFF; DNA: TGTGCCAGCAAGAGGTCGGGAGCGGTGGGTGGCGGGGAGCTGTTTTTT
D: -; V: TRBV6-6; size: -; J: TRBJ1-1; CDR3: CASSYSPTIRPEAFF; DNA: TGTGCCAGCAGTTACTCACCGACAATTCGACCTGAAGCTTTCTTT
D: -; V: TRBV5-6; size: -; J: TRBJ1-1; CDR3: CASSLSSPRNTEAFF; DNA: TGTGCCAGCAGCTTGTCCAGCCCTAGGAACACTGAAGCTTTCTTT
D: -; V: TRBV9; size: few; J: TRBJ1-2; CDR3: CASSVGEVNGYTF; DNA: TGTGCCAGCAGCGTTGGGGAGGTTAATGGCTACACCTTC
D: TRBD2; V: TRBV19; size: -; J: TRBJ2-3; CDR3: CASSPRTSEVEDTQYF; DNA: TGTGCCAGTAGTCCAAGGACTAGCGAGGTGGAAGATACGCAGTATTTT
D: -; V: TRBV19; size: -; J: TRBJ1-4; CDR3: CASSNIGGKLFF; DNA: TGTGCCAGTAGTAATATAGGGGGAAAACTGTTTTTT
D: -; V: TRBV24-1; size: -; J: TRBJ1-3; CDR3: CATSDASDSGNTIYF; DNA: TGTGCCACCAGTGACGCCTCAGACTCTGGAAACACCATATATTTT
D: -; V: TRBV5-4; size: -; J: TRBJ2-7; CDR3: CASSSSLSSYEQYF; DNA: TGTGCCAGCAGCTCCTCCCTGAGCTCCTACGAGCAGTACTTC
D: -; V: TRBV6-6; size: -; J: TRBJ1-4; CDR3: CASSRGIFGEKLFF; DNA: TGTGCCAGCAGCCGCGGGATTTTCGGAGAAAAACTGTTTTTT
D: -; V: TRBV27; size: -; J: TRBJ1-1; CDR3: CASRPIRATEAFF; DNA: TGTGCCAGCAGACCTATCCGCGCCACTGAAGCTTTCTTT
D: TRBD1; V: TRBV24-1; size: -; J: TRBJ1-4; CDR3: CATSADRGKLFF; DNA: TGTGCCACCAGTGCTGACAGGGGAAAACTGTTTTTT
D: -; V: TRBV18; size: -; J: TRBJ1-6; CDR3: CASSPDQTGTRSPLHF; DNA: TGTGCCAGCTCACCAGACCAGACAGGTACAAGATCACCCCTCCACTTT